These T cell receptor beta chains were read from a single sample in a study of early T cells in non-severe SARS-CoV-2 infection. TCRdb redid the calling of the 5' RACE reads with MiXCR, one entry per CDR3 protein. The repertoire holds tens of thousands of distinct CDR3 sequences, 6% to 8.5% seen once, with roughly 8% in the top ten. Sequencing was carried out using whole blood. These receptors all come from an adult who was a healthcare worker with PCR-confirmed SARS-CoV-2 infection or an uninfected control (not recorded which). CDR3s include the opening cysteine and the closing phenylalanine or tryptophan. D genes are given only for firm matches. Only some rows state a clone size, as once, few, many or a class for expanded clones.

clone_size j_call cdr3_length d_call v_call cdr3_aa cdr3_nt
- TRBJ2-7 17 - TRBV6-5 CASSYSLVHPSSYEQYF TGTGCCAGCAGTTACTCGTTGGTACACCCGAGCTCCTACGAGCAGTACTTC
few TRBJ1-2 14 TRBD1 TRBV12-3/TRBV12-4 CASSFRDRVWGYTF TGTGCCAGCAGTTTTAGGGACAGGGTATGGGGCTACACCTTC
- TRBJ1-6 17 TRBD1 TRBV6-2/TRBV6-3 CASSYRRDRGYYSPLHF TGTGCCAGCAGTTACCGGCGGGACAGGGGTTATTATTCACCCCTCCACTTT
many TRBJ2-1 12 - TRBV3-1 CASSHHGNEQFF TGTGCCAGCAGCCACCACGGTAATGAGCAGTTCTTC
- TRBJ2-3 12 - TRBV28 CASSPQYDTQYF TGTGCCAGCAGCCCTCAGTACGATACGCAGTATTTT
- TRBJ2-5 15 - TRBV5-1 CASRHGTTIQETQYF TGCGCCAGCAGGCACGGGACAACTATACAAGAGACCCAGTACTTC
few TRBJ2-1 16 TRBD1 TRBV7-6 CASSLTEFRDSTEQFF TGTGCCAGCAGCTTAACGGAGTTCCGGGACAGCACTGAGCAGTTCTTC
many TRBJ1-2 14 TRBD1 TRBV5-1 CASSHKDRDRGYTF TGCGCCAGCAGCCACAAGGACAGGGACAGGGGCTACACCTTC
many TRBJ1-1 13 - TRBV20-1 CSARPPQGPEAFF TGCAGTGCTAGACCCCCTCAGGGACCTGAAGCTTTCTTT
few TRBJ1-1 16 TRBD1 TRBV10-3 CAISEPIRQGAAEAFF TGTGCCATCAGTGAGCCCATTCGACAGGGGGCTGCGGAAGCTTTCTTT
- TRBJ1-5 12 - TRBV7-9 CASSFLGQPQHF TGTGCCAGCAGCTTTTTGGGTCAGCCCCAGCATTTT